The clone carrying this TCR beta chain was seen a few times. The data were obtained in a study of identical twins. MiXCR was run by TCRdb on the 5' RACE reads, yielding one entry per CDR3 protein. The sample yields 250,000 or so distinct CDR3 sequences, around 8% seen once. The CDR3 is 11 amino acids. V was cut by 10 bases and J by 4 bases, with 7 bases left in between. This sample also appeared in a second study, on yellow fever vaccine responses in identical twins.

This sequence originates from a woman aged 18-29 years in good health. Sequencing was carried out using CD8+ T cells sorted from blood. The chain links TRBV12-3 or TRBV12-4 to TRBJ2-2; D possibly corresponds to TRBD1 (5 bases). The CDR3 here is CATQGTGELFF. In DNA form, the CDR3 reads TGTGCCACCCAGGGCACCGGGGAGCTGTTTTTT.